Listed below are T cell receptor beta chains from one sample, sequenced in a study of response to subunit inactivated influenza vaccine. TCRdb re-analysed the RT-PCR reads in MiXCR, keeping a single row per CDR3 protein. The sample shows a few hundred thousand distinct CDR3 sequences, around 7.9% of them seen only once. The starting material was PBMCs from blood, obtained 23 months after vaccination. Receptor source: a man aged 50 to 69 who received an inactivated influenza vaccine. Both conserved end residues are part of each CDR3. The order of the fields is clone size, J gene, V gene, D gene, CDR3 DNA, CDR3 protein. The D gene is left open where the match is weak. Only part of the rows carry a size: once, few, many, or a class if the clone is expanded.

>many|TRBJ2-7|TRBV5-1|TRBD1
TGCGCCAGCAGCTTGGATGGACAGGGGACCCGCGAGCAGTACTTC
CASSLDGQGTREQYF
>-|TRBJ2-6|TRBV4-3|-
TGCGCCAGCAGCCAAGAGTATGGGGCGACAGGGGAGGGCTGGGCCAACGTCCTGACTTTC
CASSQEYGATGEGWANVLTF
>many|TRBJ2-3|TRBV10-3|-
TGTGCCATCAGTGGTCTAGATACGCAGTATTTT
CAISGLDTQYF
>-|TRBJ2-2|TRBV6-1|TRBD2
TGTGCCAGTAGAGGACTAGCGGGAGACACCGTGGAGCTGTTTTTT
CASRGLAGDTVELFF
>many|TRBJ2-3|TRBV3-1|-
TGTGCCAGCAGCCAAGATCTCCACTATACGCAGTATTTT
CASSQDLHYTQYF
>-|TRBJ1-2|TRBV18|TRBD1
TGTGCCAGCTCACCGCCTCCAGGGACAGGCTATGGCTACACCTTC
CASSPPPGTGYGYTF
>many|TRBJ2-5|TRBV5-1|-
TGCGCCAGCAGCTTGGGCAACACAGAGACCCAGTACTTC
CASSLGNTETQYF
>many|TRBJ2-4|TRBV20-1|TRBD2
TGCAGTGCTATAACTAGCGGCTGGGCCAAAAACATTCAGTACTTC
CSAITSGWAKNIQYF
>many|TRBJ2-1|TRBV12-3/TRBV12-4|-
TGTGCCAGCAGGGAAGGAGGCAGTCGGCATGAGCAGTTCTTC
CASREGGSRHEQFF
>few|TRBJ2-5|TRBV5-8|-
TGTGCCAGCGGAGCCGGGCAGACCCAGTACTTC
CASGAGQTQYF
>many|TRBJ2-3|TRBV6-5|-
TGTGCCAGCAGTTACTCGGACACAGATACGCAGTATTTT
CASSYSDTDTQYF
>many|TRBJ2-3|TRBV29-1|TRBD2
TGCAGCGTTGAAAGGGCTAGCGGGAGGCAAGATACGCAGTATTTT
CSVERASGRQDTQYF
>many|TRBJ1-3|TRBV25-1|-
TGTGCCAGCAGCGGGCAAGTCGCCTCTGGAAACACCATATATTTT
CASSGQVASGNTIYF
>few|TRBJ2-1|TRBV29-1|-
TGCAGCGTTGTCAGGGGCAATGAGCAGTTCTTC
CSVVRGNEQFF
>few|TRBJ2-3|TRBV7-8|-
TGTGCCAGCAGCTTAGCGGGACTTACGTTCCCAGATACGCAGTATTTT
CASSLAGLTFPDTQYF
>many|TRBJ2-2|TRBV5-1|-
TGCGCCAGCAGTTCAAAGGATACCGGGGAGCTGTTTTTT
CASSSKDTGELFF
>few|TRBJ2-5|TRBV25-1|-
TGTGCCAGCAGTGAATTTAAGGGTGGCGAGACCCAGTACTTC
CASSEFKGGETQYF
>few|TRBJ1-1|TRBV11-2|-
TGTGCCAGCAGCTTATCCACCACTTTCTACGGGGGCGCTGAAGCTTTCTTT
CASSLSTTFYGGAEAFF